Listed below are T cell receptor beta chains from one sample, sequenced in a study of beta chain features in type 1 diabetes. Clones were sequenced by immunoSEQ multiplex PCR, and TCRdb holds only the in-frame ones, with some missing. Counted here are roughly 330,000 clones, roughly 9.6% occurring once; the ten biggest clones make up around 0.015%. The specimen was naive CD4+ T cells from blood. These receptors came from a woman aged 30 to 39 in good health. Each CDR3 is given with its conserved first and last residue. D genes are given only for firm matches. Size values are once, few and many counts, or a class for expanded clones, and some rows have none.

j_call v_call clone_size d_call cdr3_nt cdr3_aa
TRBJ2-1 TRBV7-9 many - TGTGCCAGCAGCCCGTCGGGTGGCCAGTTCTTC CASSPSGGQFF
TRBJ1-2 TRBV29-1 few - TGCAGCGTTGATCATGGAGGCACTGGCTACACCTTC CSVDHGGTGYTF
TRBJ2-1 TRBV7-2 - - TGTGCCAGCAGCTTTGTAAACTACAATGAGCAGTTCTTC CASSFVNYNEQFF
TRBJ2-1 TRBV5-1 - TRBD2 TGCGCCAGCAGCTTTTCAAGCGGGAGCTACAATGAGCAGTTCTTC CASSFSSGSYNEQFF
TRBJ2-5 TRBV5-4 - TRBD1 TGTGCCAGCAGCTCACCGGGACAGGGGGCGTTTGGTTTGGAGACCCAGTACTTC CASSSPGQGAFGLETQYF
TRBJ2-1 TRBV7-3 - - TGTGCCAGCAGCTTAAAAGGGGGACCCTCCTACAATGAGCAGTTCTTC CASSLKGGPSYNEQFF
TRBJ2-7 TRBV19 - TRBD2 TGTGCCAGTAGTAAATTGGCTAGCGGGCCCTACGAGCAGTACTTC CASSKLASGPYEQYF
TRBJ2-7 TRBV27 - - TGTGCCAGCAGTTTGCGGTCCTACGAGCAGTACTTC CASSLRSYEQYF
TRBJ1-5 TRBV7-2 few - TGTGCCAGCAGCTTAATGGACATACCAGTCTATCAGCATTTT CASSLMDIPVYQHF
TRBJ1-5 TRBV5-6 - - TGTGCCAGCAGCTTGGGACAGTGTAGCAATCAGCCCCAGCATTTT CASSLGQCSNQPQHF
TRBJ2-5 TRBV7-2 few - TGTGCCAGCAGCTACCAAGGAGTGGGAGAGACCCAGTACTTC CASSYQGVGETQYF
TRBJ2-5 TRBV7-9 - TRBD1 TGTGCCAGCAGGACAGGGCAAGAGACCCAGTACTTC CASRTGQETQYF
TRBJ2-3 TRBV2 - TRBD2 TGTGCCAGCAGTGAGGGGGGACTAGCGCAGGGAGATACGCAGTATTTT CASSEGGLAQGDTQYF
TRBJ2-1 TRBV27 - - TGTGCCAGCAGTTTAAAGGGCGGGAATGAGCAGTTCTTC CASSLKGGNEQFF